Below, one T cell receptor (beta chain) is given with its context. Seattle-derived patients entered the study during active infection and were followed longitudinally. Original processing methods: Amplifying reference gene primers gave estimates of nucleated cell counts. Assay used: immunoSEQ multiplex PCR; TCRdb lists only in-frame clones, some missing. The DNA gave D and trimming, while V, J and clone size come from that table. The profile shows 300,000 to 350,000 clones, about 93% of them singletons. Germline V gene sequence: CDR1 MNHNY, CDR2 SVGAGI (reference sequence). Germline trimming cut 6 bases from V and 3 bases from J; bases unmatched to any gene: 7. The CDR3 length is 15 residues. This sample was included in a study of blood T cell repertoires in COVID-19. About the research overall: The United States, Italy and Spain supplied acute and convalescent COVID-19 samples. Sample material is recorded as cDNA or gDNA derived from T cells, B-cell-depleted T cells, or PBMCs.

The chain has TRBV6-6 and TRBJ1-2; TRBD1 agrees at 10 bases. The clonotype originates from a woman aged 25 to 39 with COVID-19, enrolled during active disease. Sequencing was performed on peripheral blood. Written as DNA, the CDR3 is TGTGCCAGCAGCCAGAGACAGGGGGCTTACTATGGCTACACCTTC. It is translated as CASSQRQGAYYGYTF.